The clone carrying this T cell receptor (beta chain) turned up a few times. The data were obtained in a study of PD-1 blockade in classical Hodgkin lymphoma. The CDR3 extends over 15 amino acids. Per the germline V gene, CDR1 is MGHDK and CDR2 is SYGVNS. V gave up 3 bases and J gave up 6 bases, with 15 bases separating them. Time point meaning: cycle 4 day 1 (C4D1), after more than five weeks of nivolumab. Relapse was seen in all patients after autologous stem cell transplantation, and brentuximab vedotin exposure was variable. Generated by immunoSEQ multiplex PCR, the TCRdb table keeps only in-frame clones and is missing some. Of around 93,000 clones in the sample, 78% were seen once.

The material was peripheral blood mononuclear cells (PBMCs), obtained before the fourth cycle of nivolumab. This receptor was obtained from a human donor with classical Hodgkin lymphoma. V gene TRBV25-1 combines with J gene TRBJ2-1; D is ambiguous. This chain's CDR3 is CASSELDRARNEQFF. The CDR3, as DNA: TGTGCCAGCAGTGAGTTAGATAGGGCTCGCAATGAGCAGTTCTTC.